A single sample gave rise to the 9 T cell receptor beta chains below, sequenced in a study of T-cell reconstitution after alpha-beta-depleted transplantation in children. As it was prepared, the TCRbeta library received unique molecular identifiers. TCRdb used MiXCR to reprocess the PCR reads, holding one entry per CDR3 protein. The profile shows around 380,000 distinct CDR3 sequences, roughly a tenth of them singletons. The material sequenced was PBMCs from the stem cell graft donor, taken from the stem cell graft. These receptor sequences come from a human donor who donated a stem cell graft to a child with acute myeloid leukemia.

This rearrangement joins TRBV6-2 or TRBV6-3 to TRBJ2-3, with TRBD1 identical over 9 bases. The CDR3 loop spans 15 amino acids. Unmatched junction bases numbered 4, after V lost 6 bases and J lost 0 bases. Germline V gene lookup returns CDR1 MNHEY and CDR2 SVGEGT. CDR3 loop: CASSWDRASTDTQYF. CDR3 DNA sequence: TGTGCCAGCAGCTGGGACAGGGCGAGCACAGATACGCAGTATTTT.

The rearrangement links TRBV3-1 to TRBJ1-2; D uncertain. CDR1 is LGHDT and CDR2 is YNNKEL in the germline V gene (reference sequence). Trimming removed 0 bases at V and 8 bases at J, with 22 bases between. This CDR3 is 17 amino acids long. DNA of the CDR3: TGTGCCAGCAGCCAAGATATGCGGAAGGGCCGTGCGCGGGGCTACACCTTC. Protein sequence: CASSQDMRKGRARGYTF.

The CDR3 is CSTGTGARTDTQYF. CDR3 nucleotides: TGCAGCACCGGAACGGGAGCCCGCACAGATACGCAGTATTTT. V gene TRBV29-1 combines with J gene TRBJ2-3; maybe TRBD2 (6 bases). V was clipped by 8 bases and J by 1 base, with 16 bases between them. The CDR3 consists of 14 residues. Germline CDR1 and CDR2: SQVTM and ANQGSEA.

This clonotype was recorded many times. The rearrangement joins TRBV27 to TRBJ1-5; D is perhaps TRBD1 (5 bases). This CDR3 has 13 residues. In germline, CDR1 is MNHEY, CDR2 SMNVEV (reference sequence). V gave up 3 bases and J gave up 3 bases, with 6 bases separating them. The CDR3 here is CASSFRANQPQHF. CDR3 nucleotides: TGTGCCAGCAGTTTCAGGGCCAATCAGCCCCAGCATTTT.

V gene TRBV12-3 or TRBV12-4 combines with J gene TRBJ1-5; 11 bases agree with TRBD1. The CDR3 has 14 residues. After removal of 4 bases from V and 7 bases from J, the junction contained 3 bases not matched to a gene. The CDR3 protein is CASSSGQGAQPQHF. The CDR3 DNA is TGTGCCAGCAGTTCCGGACAGGGGGCACAGCCCCAGCATTTT.

The chain employs TRBV6-6 and TRBJ1-6; D is undetermined. V lost 4 bases and J lost 8, with 6 bases in between. CDR3 length: 12 amino acids. The V gene's germline CDR1 is MNHNY and CDR2 SVGAGI (reference sequence). CDR3 loop: CASSSWDSPLHF. The DNA of the CDR3 is TGTGCCAGCAGTTCATGGGATTCACCCCTCCACTTT.

The chain employs TRBV10-1 and TRBJ1-2; tentatively, D is TRBD1 (5 bases). Trimming took off 2 bases at V and 7 bases at J, with 11 bases between the two ends. The CDR3 has 13 residues. The germline gives CDR1 WNHNN, CDR2 SYGVQD (reference sequence). The CDR3 DNA sequence: TGCGCCAGCAGTGAGCACGCAGGGTTTGGCTACACCTTC. Translation gives CASSEHAGFGYTF.

This clonotype was counted at least ten times. V usage is TRBV5-4 and J usage is TRBJ1-1, with 10 positions matching TRBD1. The V gene end was trimmed by 3 bases and the J gene end by 4 bases; junction bases not matched to a gene: 6. This CDR3 contains 15 residues. Germline V CDR1 and CDR2: SGHNT, YYREEE (reference sequence). The CDR3 loop reads CASSWGQGLGTEAFF. The CDR3 coding sequence is TGTGCCAGCAGCTGGGGACAGGGGCTGGGCACTGAAGCTTTCTTT.

The genes are TRBV9 and TRBJ2-5; D is uncertain. CDR1 is SGDLS and CDR2 is YYNGEE in the germline V gene. CDR3 length: 13 residues. The V end lost 2 bases, the J end lost 4 bases, and 9 bases lay between the germline ends. CDR3 sequence reads: CASSVSQSETQYF. The CDR3 coding sequence is TGTGCCAGCAGCGTTAGTCAGTCAGAGACCCAGTACTTC.